Described below is a single T cell receptor beta chain sequence and its context. This clonotype was seen a handful of times. It lacks a known antigen. No base quality values were provided; no much bigger clone lies one nucleotide off. This sample is part of a study of T cell repertoires in cytomegalovirus infection (dated by TCRdb to the late 2010s). For context, the study as a whole: Recently identified HLA-C-restricted CMV epitopes, whose presentation resists viral immunomodulation, were targeted by peptide stimulations together with well-studied HLA-B-restricted epitopes. Because public TCR beta signatures pointed to carriage of CMV infection together with the matching HLA type, the HLA type of each donor mattered for the analysis.

From the germline V gene, CDR1 is SQVTM and CDR2 is ANQGSEA. V ends up 1 base short and J 0 bases short, with an unmatched junction base count of 5. The CDR3 runs 16 residues from the cysteine to the phenylalanine. The only DNA kept is the CDR3, 48 bases in frame from the first base. These reads were obtained on an Illumina HiSeq 1500. Through fastp at Q25 and MiXCR, TCRdb rebuilt clones from the public reads, retaining in-frame beta chains. Each CDR3 protein appears once, grouped with its most common genes and DNA. The sample yields 110,000 or so distinct CDR3 sequences; under 35% were counted once. 41% of the sample is held by the ten biggest clonotypes. The sample's treatment or condition label, decoded: in vitro stimulation with specific CMV peptide epitopes to enrich CMV-specific T cells. Points the paper makes about the study in general: Carriers of CMV infection plus the relevant HLA type were discriminated by the cumulative frequency of public TCR beta family members in the study cohort and in an independent approximately 350-donor cohort. The ex vivo response was dominated by HLA-C-restricted CMV-specific TCR beta clonotypes, and the single most frequent clonotype in two of eight donors was supplied by these HLA-C-restricted clonotypes.

This receptor was identified in a human donor in good health (CMV status not recorded). Some clones in this sample may be carry-over from other donors' samples. Sequencing was performed on CD8+ T cells from cultured PBMCs, taken from culture after CMV antigen stimulation. The chain joins TRBV29-1 to TRBJ1-5; the junction holds 8 bases that match TRBD1. This receptor has the CDR3 CSVEASDRASNQPQHF. The nucleotide sequence is TGCAGCGTTGAAGCATCGGACAGGGCTAGCAATCAGCCCCAGCATTTT.